This entry concerns a single T cell receptor (beta chain). Its antigen is undetermined. The junction had 13 bases not matched to a gene; V was cut back by 5 bases and J by 12 bases. CDR3 size: 15 residues. Germline CDR1 and CDR2: LNHDA and SQIVND (reference sequence). The repertoire was sequenced with immunoSEQ multiplex PCR; TCRdb's copy has only in-frame clones and lacks some. This sample has 120,000 or so clones, with under 95% found just once. The sample originates from a study of T cell responses to AZD1222 COVID-19 vaccine. Broader study findings: Seropositivity was recorded at baseline in only five to seven AZD1222 recipients. Repertoires in all cases were sampled only once the peak T cell response had passed. Spike regions recognized by vaccine-associated CD4 TCRs spanned the protein, led by 160-218 and 743-854.

This rearrangement joins TRBV19 to TRBJ1-6, with 7 nucleotides matching TRBD1. This clonotype originated in an adult in good health. Sequenced here: peripheral blood, sampled on day 0 of AZD1222 vaccination. The CDR3 coding sequence is TGTGCCAGTAGTTCCCTAGACAGGGTCGACCTACCCCTCCACTTT. This encodes CASSSLDRVDLPLHF.